This T cell receptor beta chain was observed in a study of neurological immune-mediated disorders. Time point here: longitudinal time-point 2. This clonotype was seen repeatedly, ten times or more. TCRdb re-analysed the 5' RACE reads in MiXCR, keeping a single row per CDR3 protein. Of roughly 45,000 distinct CDR3 sequences in the sample, around 14% were seen once. J gave up 3 bases and V 5 bases, and 6 bases lay outside the gene matches. This CDR3 has 13 residues. CDR1 is DFQATT, CDR2 SNEGSKA, per germline (reference sequence). The TCR originated in a male donor with HTLV-1-associated myelopathy (HAM/TSP). Sequenced: PBMCs. V is TRBV20-1 and J is TRBJ2-5; 7 nucleotides agree with TRBD2. CDR3 amino acids: CSAASTSEETQYF. The CDR3 coding sequence is TGCAGTGCTGCCTCTACTAGCGAAGAGACCCAGTACTTC.